These T cell receptor beta chains were read from a single sample in a study of T-cell memory formation after mild COVID-19. A single record per CDR3 protein comes from TCRdb applying MiXCR to the 5' RACE reads. This table holds about 400,000 distinct CDR3 sequences, more than 20% found once. The sequencing input was PBMCs or a T cell subset sorted from them (not recorded which). The receptors here all came from an adult woman who had mild COVID-19 (a few samples of this study predate the infection). Cell type and time point are not known. Each CDR3 is given without its conserved first and last residue. Size is stated for part of the rows, as once, few or many counts, or as a class when the clone is expanded.

V gene	J gene	clone size	CDR3 protein
TRBV6-6	TRBJ2-7	.	ASTYGGDRTYEQY
TRBV4-1	TRBJ2-3	.	ASSRFTDTQY
TRBV20-1	TRBJ1-1	.	SAGVLSGPMNTEAF
TRBV7-3	TRBJ2-3	.	ASSPSGGAADTQY
TRBV18	TRBJ1-6	.	ASSLRTGFDSPLH
TRBV12-3/TRBV12-4	TRBJ2-7	.	ASSFAGRTSGRRPYEQY
TRBV10-3	TRBJ2-7	.	AIGGTSGGYEQY
TRBV7-2	TRBJ1-2	once	ASSLATDYGYT
TRBV5-4	TRBJ2-1	.	ASSLLARSYNEQF
TRBV4-2	TRBJ1-1	many	ASSYPSGGGTEAF
TRBV7-9	TRBJ2-5	.	ASTPGPMETQY
TRBV5-1	TRBJ1-1	.	ASSFPGAAEAF
TRBV29-1	TRBJ1-1	few	SANPLNTEAF
TRBV11-3	TRBJ2-1	few	ASSGLAGTYNEQF
TRBV27	TRBJ2-1	few	ASRLQGLAGVEQF
TRBV29-1	TRBJ2-2	.	SGQGDGTGELF
TRBV28	TRBJ1-4	.	ASSPPGSSSEKLF
TRBV7-9	TRBJ2-7	many	ASSSRGPYEQY
TRBV20-1	TRBJ2-5	many	SARDFRLAGEWTQY
TRBV6-5	TRBJ2-7	few	ASSYLGTLSSYEQY
TRBV12-3/TRBV12-4	TRBJ2-2	few	ATPADRSNTGELF
TRBV24-1	TRBJ2-7	.	ATSDRRQGKYEQY
TRBV5-1	TRBJ1-2	.	ASSLVGRLDYGYT
TRBV24-1	TRBJ1-1	.	ATSDPGATQGAF
TRBV4-2	TRBJ2-5	many	ASSQDGGPQETQY
TRBV12-3/TRBV12-4	TRBJ2-7	.	ASNLAGGSTYEQY
TRBV20-1	TRBJ2-5	.	SARASPPQETQY
TRBV7-9	TRBJ2-3	.	ASSARAGGGTDTQY
TRBV12-3/TRBV12-4	TRBJ2-7	few	ASSFLPRTEQY
TRBV30	TRBJ1-5	.	AWSPGGGNNQPQH
TRBV4-1	TRBJ1-2	.	ASSQAGTDYGYT
TRBV12-3/TRBV12-4	TRBJ2-2	.	ASSPVPTGELF
TRBV5-1	TRBJ2-7	.	ASSWDTLLEQY
TRBV29-1	TRBJ2-7	.	SVVPLGKAWYEQY
TRBV7-2	TRBJ1-1	few	ASSFVPGGTEAF
TRBV12-3/TRBV12-4	TRBJ1-1	few	ASRIGTEAF
TRBV2	TRBJ2-5	few	ASSAALAGGETQY
TRBV3-1	TRBJ2-2	.	ASSPIGETGELF
TRBV15	TRBJ2-5	.	ATSRGSTQKY
TRBV10-3	TRBJ2-3	few	AISESYYSTDTQY
TRBV28	TRBJ1-2	.	ASRPGLNYGYT
TRBV24-1	TRBJ2-1	.	ATSVRGGLLDEQF
TRBV12-3/TRBV12-4	TRBJ1-4	few	ASSGTGTGIEKLF
TRBV6-6	TRBJ1-5	.	ASSKDGFGNQPQH
TRBV7-9	TRBJ2-5	few	ASSARDRLY
TRBV24-1	TRBJ2-3	few	ATSDPHVVGTQY
TRBV7-3	TRBJ2-7	.	ASSFSSGRYEQY
TRBV5-1	TRBJ2-1	.	ASGQLAFSYNEQS
TRBV20-1	TRBJ2-7	few	SVGLSYEQY
TRBV12-3/TRBV12-4	TRBJ1-2	.	ASSLGPEGGYT
TRBV15	TRBJ2-3	few	ATSRERQGADTQY
TRBV5-4	TRBJ2-2	.	ASSPNRGQGFAGELF
TRBV7-8	TRBJ2-1	.	ASSWGAGGRYNEQF
TRBV9	TRBJ2-1	.	ASSVSGSSYYNEQF
TRBV12-3/TRBV12-4	TRBJ1-1	.	ASTKGGHDTEAF
TRBV7-9	TRBJ2-1	.	ASSRPSGTGNNEQF
TRBV20-1	TRBJ2-2	.	SAREDSNTGELF
TRBV18	TRBJ1-1	few	ASSPLNGMNTEAF
TRBV2	TRBJ2-5	.	ASSDSLAQETQY